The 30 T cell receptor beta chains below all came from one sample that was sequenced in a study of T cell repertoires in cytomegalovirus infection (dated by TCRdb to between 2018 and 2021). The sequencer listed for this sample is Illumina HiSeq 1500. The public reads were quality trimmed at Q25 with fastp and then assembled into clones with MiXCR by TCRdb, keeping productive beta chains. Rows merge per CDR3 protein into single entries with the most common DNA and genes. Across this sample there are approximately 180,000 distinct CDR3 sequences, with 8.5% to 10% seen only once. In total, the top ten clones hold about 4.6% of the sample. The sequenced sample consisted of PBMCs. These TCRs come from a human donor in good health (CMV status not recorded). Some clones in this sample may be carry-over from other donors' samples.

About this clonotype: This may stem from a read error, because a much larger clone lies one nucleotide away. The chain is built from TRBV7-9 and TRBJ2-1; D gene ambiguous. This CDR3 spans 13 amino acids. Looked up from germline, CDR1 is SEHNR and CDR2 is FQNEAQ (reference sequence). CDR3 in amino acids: CASSLGEYNEQLF. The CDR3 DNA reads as TGTGCCAGCAGCTTAGGAGAATACAATGAGCAGTTGTTC.

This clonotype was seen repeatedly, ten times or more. CDR3 in amino acids: CAISEGLGYGYTF. CDR3 nucleotide sequence: TGTGCCATCAGTGAGGGACTAGGCTATGGCTACACCTTC. V gene TRBV10-3 combines with J gene TRBJ1-2; D ambiguous. Germline loops: CDR1 ENHRY, CDR2 SYGVKD. The V gene lost 2 bases and the J gene lost 4 bases, with 8 bases spanning the gap. The CDR3 length is 13 residues.

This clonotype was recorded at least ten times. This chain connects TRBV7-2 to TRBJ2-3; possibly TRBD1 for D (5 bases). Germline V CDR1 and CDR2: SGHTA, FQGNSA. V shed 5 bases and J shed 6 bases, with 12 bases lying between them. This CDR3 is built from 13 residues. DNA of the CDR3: TGTGCCAGCAGCCGCGGAAAGGGGGATACGCAGTATTTT. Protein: CASSRGKGDTQYF.

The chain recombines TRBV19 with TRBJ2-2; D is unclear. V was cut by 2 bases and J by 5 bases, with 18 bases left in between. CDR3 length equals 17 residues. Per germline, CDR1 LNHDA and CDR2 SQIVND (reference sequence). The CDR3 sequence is CASSITPVRSSTGELFF. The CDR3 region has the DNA TGTGCCAGTAGTATAACTCCAGTCAGGAGCTCAACCGGGGAGCTGTTTTTT.

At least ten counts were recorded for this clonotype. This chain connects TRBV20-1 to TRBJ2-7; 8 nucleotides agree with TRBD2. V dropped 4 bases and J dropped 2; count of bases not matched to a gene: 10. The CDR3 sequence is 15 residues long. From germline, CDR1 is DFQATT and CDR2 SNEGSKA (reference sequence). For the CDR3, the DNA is TGCAGTGCTACTCAAAGCGGGGGCTTGACCTACGAGCAGTACTTC. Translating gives CSATQSGGLTYEQYF.

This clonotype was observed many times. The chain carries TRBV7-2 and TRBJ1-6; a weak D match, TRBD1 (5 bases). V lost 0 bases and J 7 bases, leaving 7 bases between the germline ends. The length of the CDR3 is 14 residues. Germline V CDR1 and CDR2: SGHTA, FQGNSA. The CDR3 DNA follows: TGTGCCAGCAGCTTAGCCAGGGTCAATTCACCCCTCCACTTT. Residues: CASSLARVNSPLHF.

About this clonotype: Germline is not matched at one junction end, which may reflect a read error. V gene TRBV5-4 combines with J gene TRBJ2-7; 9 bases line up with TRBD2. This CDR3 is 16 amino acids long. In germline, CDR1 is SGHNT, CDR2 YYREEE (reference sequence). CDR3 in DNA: TGTGCCAGCAGCCCGGACCGAGCGGGGGGCTCCTACGAGCAGAACTTC. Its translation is CASSPDRAGGSYEQNF.

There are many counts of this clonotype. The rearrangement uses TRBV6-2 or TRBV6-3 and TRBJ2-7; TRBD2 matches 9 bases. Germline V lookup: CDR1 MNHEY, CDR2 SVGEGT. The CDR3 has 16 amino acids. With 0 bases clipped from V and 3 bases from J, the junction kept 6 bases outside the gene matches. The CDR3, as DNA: TGTGCCAGCAGTTACTCGATACTAGCGGGCCACTACGAGCAGTACTTC. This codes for CASSYSILAGHYEQYF.

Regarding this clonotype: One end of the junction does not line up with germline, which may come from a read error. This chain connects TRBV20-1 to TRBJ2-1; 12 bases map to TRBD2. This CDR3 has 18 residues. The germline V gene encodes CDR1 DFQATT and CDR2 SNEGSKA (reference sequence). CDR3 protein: CGARDLRTSGNSYNEQFF. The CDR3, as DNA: TGCGGTGCTAGAGATCTGCGGACTAGCGGGAACTCCTACAATGAGCAGTTCTTC.

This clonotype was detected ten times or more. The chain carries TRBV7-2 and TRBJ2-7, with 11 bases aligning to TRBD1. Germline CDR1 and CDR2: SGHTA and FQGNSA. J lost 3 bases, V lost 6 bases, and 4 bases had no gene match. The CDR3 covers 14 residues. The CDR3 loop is CASSTGQGVYEQYF. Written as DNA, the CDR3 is TGTGCCAGCAGTACGGGACAGGGGGTCTACGAGCAGTACTTC.

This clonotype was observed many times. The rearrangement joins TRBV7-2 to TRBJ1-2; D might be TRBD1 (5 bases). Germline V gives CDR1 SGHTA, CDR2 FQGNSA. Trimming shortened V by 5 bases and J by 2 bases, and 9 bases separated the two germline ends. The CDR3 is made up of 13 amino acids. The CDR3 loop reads CASSPGSNYGYTF. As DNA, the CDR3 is TGTGCCAGCAGCCCAGGGTCGAACTATGGCTACACCTTC.

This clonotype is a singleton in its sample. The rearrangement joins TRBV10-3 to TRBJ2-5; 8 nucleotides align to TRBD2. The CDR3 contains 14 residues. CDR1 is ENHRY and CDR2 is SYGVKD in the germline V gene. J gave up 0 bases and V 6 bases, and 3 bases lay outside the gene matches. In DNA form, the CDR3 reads TGTGCCATCAGAGGTAGCGGGGACCAAGAGACCCAGTACTTC. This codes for CAIRGSGDQETQYF.

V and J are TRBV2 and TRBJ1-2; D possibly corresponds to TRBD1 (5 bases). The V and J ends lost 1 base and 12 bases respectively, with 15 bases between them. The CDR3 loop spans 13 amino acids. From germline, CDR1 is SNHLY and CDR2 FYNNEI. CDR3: CASSEDGTLGHTF. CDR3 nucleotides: TGTGCCAGCAGTGAAGATGGGACCTTAGGGCACACCTTC.

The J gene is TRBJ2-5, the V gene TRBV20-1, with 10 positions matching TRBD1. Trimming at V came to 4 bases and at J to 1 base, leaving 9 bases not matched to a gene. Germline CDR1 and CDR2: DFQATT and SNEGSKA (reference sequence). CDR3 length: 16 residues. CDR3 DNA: TGCAGTGCTATCTTACGGGACAGGGGACTCCAAGAGACCCAGTACTTC. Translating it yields CSAILRDRGLQETQYF.

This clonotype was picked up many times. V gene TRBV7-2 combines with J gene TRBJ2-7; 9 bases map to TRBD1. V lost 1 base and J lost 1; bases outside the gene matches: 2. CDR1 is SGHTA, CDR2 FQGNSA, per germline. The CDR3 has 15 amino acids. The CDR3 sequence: CASSLGQGESYEQYF. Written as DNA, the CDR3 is TGTGCCAGCAGCTTAGGACAGGGGGAGTCCTACGAGCAGTACTTC.

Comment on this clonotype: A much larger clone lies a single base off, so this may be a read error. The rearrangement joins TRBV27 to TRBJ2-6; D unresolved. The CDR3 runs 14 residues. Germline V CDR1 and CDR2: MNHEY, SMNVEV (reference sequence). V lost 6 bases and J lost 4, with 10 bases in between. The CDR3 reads CASRGLPGANVLTF. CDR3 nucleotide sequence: TGTGCCAGCAGGGGGTTACCCGGGGCCAACGTCCTGACTTTC.

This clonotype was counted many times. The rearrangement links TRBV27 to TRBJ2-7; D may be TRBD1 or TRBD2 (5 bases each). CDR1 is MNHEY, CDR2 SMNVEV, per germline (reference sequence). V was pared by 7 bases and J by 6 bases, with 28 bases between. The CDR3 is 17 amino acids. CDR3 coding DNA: TGTGCCAGCAAGGCGAGTCGTAGTGGAGAGGGGACGATCGAGCAGTACTTC. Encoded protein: CASKASRSGEGTIEQYF.

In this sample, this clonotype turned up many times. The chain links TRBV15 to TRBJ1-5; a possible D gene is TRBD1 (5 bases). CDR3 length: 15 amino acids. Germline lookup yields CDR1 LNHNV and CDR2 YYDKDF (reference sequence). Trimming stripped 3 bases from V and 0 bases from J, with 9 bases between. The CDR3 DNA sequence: TGTGCCACCAGCAGCTACAGGAATAGCAATCAGCCCCAGCATTTT. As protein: CATSSYRNSNQPQHF.

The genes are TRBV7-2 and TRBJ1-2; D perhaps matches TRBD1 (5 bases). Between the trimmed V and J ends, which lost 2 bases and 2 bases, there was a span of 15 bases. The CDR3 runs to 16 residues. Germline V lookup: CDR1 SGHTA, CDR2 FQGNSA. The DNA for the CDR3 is TGTGCCAGCAGCTTAAGGGCAGGGAAGAGCAACTATGGCTACACCTTC. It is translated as CASSLRAGKSNYGYTF.

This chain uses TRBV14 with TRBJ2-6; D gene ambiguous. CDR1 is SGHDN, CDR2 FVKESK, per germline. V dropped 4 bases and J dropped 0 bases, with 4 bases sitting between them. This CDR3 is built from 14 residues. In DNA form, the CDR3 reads TGTGCCAGCAGCCTGATCTCTGGGGCCAACGTCCTGACTTTC. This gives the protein CASSLISGANVLTF. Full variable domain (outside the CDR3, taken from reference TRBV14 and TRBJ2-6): EAGVTQFPSHSVIEKGQTVTLRCDPISGHDNLYWYRRVMGKEIKFLLHFVKESKQDESGMPNNRFLAERTGGTYSTLKVQPAELEDSGVYFCASSLISGANVLTFGAGSRLTVL.

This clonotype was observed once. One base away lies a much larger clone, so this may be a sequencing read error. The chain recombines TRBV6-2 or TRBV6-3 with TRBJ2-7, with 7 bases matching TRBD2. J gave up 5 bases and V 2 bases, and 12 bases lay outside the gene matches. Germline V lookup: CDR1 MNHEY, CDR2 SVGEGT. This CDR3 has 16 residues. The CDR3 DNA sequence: TGTGCCAGCAGTTACCCGGGAGGACCCAGAGGCCACGAGCAGTACTTC. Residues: CASSYPGGPRGHEQYF.

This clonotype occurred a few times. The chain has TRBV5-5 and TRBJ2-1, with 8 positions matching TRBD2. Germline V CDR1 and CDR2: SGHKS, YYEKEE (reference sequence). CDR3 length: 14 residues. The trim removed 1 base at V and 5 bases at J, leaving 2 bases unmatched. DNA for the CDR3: TGTGCCAGCAGCTTGAGTAGCGGGGACAATGAGCAGTTCTTC. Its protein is CASSLSSGDNEQFF.

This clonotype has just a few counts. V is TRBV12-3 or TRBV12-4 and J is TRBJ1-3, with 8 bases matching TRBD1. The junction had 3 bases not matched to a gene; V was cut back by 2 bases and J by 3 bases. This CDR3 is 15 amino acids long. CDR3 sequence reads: CASSLQGAGGNTIYF. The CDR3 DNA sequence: TGTGCCAGCAGTTTACAGGGGGCTGGTGGAAACACCATATATTTT.

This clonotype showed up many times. CDR3 coding DNA: TGTGCCAGCATCCTCAGGGAATTGAACACTGAAGCTTTCTTT. Its translation: CASILRELNTEAFF. The rearrangement joins TRBV7-2 to TRBJ1-1; perhaps TRBD1 as D (5 bases). The CDR3 is 14 amino acids. Trimming removed 7 bases at V and 0 bases at J, with 12 bases between. Germline-derived CDR1 and CDR2 are SGHTA and FQGNSA.

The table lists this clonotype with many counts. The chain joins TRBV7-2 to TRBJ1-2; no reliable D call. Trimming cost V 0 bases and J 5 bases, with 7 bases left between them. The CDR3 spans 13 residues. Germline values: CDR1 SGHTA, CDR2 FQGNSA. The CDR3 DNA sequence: TGTGCCAGCAGCTTAGCGCCAGTTTATGGCTACACCTTC. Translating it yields CASSLAPVYGYTF.

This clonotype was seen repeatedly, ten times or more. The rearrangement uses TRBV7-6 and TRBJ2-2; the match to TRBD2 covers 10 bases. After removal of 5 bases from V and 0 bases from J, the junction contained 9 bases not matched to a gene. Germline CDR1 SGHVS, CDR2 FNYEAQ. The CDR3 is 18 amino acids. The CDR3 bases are TGTGCCAGCAGCCCGAGGCTAGCGGGAGCCTCGAACACCGGGGAGCTGTTTTTT. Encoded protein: CASSPRLAGASNTGELFF.

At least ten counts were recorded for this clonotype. The CDR3 protein is CASSRPGPNTGELFF. CDR3 DNA: TGTGCCAGCAGCCGACCGGGACCCAACACCGGGGAGCTGTTTTTT. The rearrangement links TRBV7-3 to TRBJ2-2, with D perhaps given as TRBD1 or TRBD2 (5 bases each). Trimming took 5 bases from V and 2 from J, leaving 12 bases between them. This CDR3 has 15 amino acids. Germline CDR1 reads SGHTA; CDR2 reads FQGTGA.

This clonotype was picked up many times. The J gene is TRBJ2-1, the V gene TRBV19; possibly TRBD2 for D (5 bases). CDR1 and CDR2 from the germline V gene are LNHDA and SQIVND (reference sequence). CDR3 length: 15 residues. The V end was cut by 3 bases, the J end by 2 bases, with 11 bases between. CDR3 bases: TGTGCCAGTAGTATGTTGAGGGCCCCCTACAATGAGCAGTTCTTC. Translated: CASSMLRAPYNEQFF.

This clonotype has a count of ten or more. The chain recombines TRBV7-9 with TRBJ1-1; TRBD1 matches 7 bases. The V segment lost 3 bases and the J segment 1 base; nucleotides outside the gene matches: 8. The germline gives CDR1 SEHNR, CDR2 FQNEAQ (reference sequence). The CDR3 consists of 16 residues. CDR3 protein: CASSFPGGGPNTEAFF. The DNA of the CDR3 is TGTGCCAGCAGCTTTCCAGGGGGGGGACCGAACACTGAAGCTTTCTTT.

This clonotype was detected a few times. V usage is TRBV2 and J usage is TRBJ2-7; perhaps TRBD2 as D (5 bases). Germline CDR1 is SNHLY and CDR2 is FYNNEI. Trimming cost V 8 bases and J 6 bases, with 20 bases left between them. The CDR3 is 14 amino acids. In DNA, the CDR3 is TGTGCCAGCCGATTGACGGGATTAGGTCTCGAGCAGTACTTC. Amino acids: CASRLTGLGLEQYF.